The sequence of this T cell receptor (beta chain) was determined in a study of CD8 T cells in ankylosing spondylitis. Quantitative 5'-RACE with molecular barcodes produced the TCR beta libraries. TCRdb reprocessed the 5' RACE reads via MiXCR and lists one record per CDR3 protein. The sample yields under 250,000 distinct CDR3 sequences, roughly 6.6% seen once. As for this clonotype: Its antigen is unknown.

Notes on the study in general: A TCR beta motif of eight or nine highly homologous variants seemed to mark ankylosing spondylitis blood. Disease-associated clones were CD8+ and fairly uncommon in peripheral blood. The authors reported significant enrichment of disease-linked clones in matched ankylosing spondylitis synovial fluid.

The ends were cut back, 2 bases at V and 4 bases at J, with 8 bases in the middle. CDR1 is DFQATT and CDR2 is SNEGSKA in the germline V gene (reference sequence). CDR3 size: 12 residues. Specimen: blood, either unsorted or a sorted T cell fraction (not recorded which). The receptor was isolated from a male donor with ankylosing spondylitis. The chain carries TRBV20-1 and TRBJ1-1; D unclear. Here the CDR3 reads CSARRGPTEAFF. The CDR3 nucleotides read TGCAGTGCTAGAAGAGGGCCCACTGAAGCTTTCTTT.